This TCR beta chain originates from a study of T cells in Graves' hyperthyroidism and ophthalmopathy. Template material for amplifying TCR beta CDR3 regions consisted of RNA transcripts. HTBI primers drove first-round RT-PCR of the TCR CDR3. Via MiXCR, TCRdb re-called the multiplex PCR reads, giving one row per CDR3 protein. The table shows 640,000 or so distinct CDR3 sequences, with 12% to 15% occurring only once. Study-wide findings and caveats: Before onset, by a median of 6.5 months, the model predicted ophthalmopathy.

V lost 0 bases to trimming and J lost 6 bases; unmatched junction nucleotides: 7. Germline V gives CDR1 SGHRS, CDR2 YFSETQ. CDR3 size: 16 residues. This clonotype appeared many times. The antigen remains unidentified. The sequence derives from a woman younger than 35 with Graves' ophthalmopathy. The sample consisted of blood. This chain connects TRBV5-1 to TRBJ2-2, with 8 bases matching TRBD2. The CDR3 sequence: CASSLASSGRPGELFF. The CDR3 DNA follows: TGCGCCAGCAGCTTGGCCTCAAGCGGGAGACCCGGGGAGCTGTTTTTT.